What follows describes a single T cell receptor (beta chain). The CDR3 is 16 amino acids. J gave up 0 bases and V 3 bases, and 2 bases lay outside the gene matches. Germline V CDR1 and CDR2: KGHDR, SFDVKD. Original handling: Quantification of nucleated cells was approximated via reference gene primer amplification. Some clones are missing from TCRdb's copy, which holds only in-frame ones; the method was immunoSEQ multiplex PCR. The V and J calls and clone size come from that table; D and trimming were worked out from the DNA. The table lists about 62,000 clones, 85% to 90% of them singletons. These data are taken from a study of blood T cell repertoires in COVID-19. Study details: There were acute and convalescent COVID-19 samples, and they came from the United States, Italy and Spain. The analysed material was cDNA or gDNA that came from T cells, B-cell-depleted T cells, or PBMCs.

This rearrangement joins TRBV24-1 to TRBJ2-1, with 9 nucleotides matching TRBD2. The origin of this receptor is a man between 65 and 79 years old with acute or convalescent COVID-19. The sequenced sample consisted of peripheral blood. The CDR3 protein is CATSDLSGSSYNEQFF. The CDR3 region has the DNA TGTGCCACCAGTGATCTTAGCGGGAGCTCCTACAATGAGCAGTTCTTC.